These 6 T cell receptor beta chains share one sample of origin, sequenced in a study of regulatory T cells in long-lasting Graves disease (dated by TCRdb to the early 2020s). The time point label for this specimen denotes: persistent/refractory GD, antithyroid drugs over 5 years with positive TRAb. RNA was extracted from PBMCs in TRIzol for both TCR sequencing and RNA sequencing. The library came from multiplex PCR. Sequencing was performed on an Illumina HiSeq 4000. TCR beta libraries were built with iRepertoire HTBI primers and Arm-PCR amplification of CDR3 regions. TCRdb ran its own pipeline on the public reads, namely fastp trimming at Q25 and MiXCR clone calling, and kept in-frame beta chains. Here each entry gathers all rows of one CDR3 protein and keeps the most common genes and DNA. This sample lists over 350,000 distinct CDR3 sequences; about 20% were detected once. Around 20% of the sample comes from the top ten.

Sequencing was performed on peripheral blood mononuclear cells (PBMCs), taken when the disease was refractory, from a patient treated with antithyroid drugs. These TCRs come from a female donor with Graves disease.

This clonotype occurred many times. The chain recombines TRBV30 with TRBJ2-2; 7 positions agree with TRBD1. The V and J ends lost 1 base and 4 bases, in that order; junction bases with no gene match: 3. Germline CDR1 GTSNPN, CDR2 SVGIG (reference sequence). This CDR3 is built from 14 residues. The chain's CDR3 is CAWSEGQITGELFF. The DNA of the CDR3 is TGTGCCTGGAGTGAGGGACAGATCACCGGGGAGCTGTTTTTT.

The rearrangement links TRBV28 to TRBJ2-6; TRBD1 matches at 8 bases. This CDR3 has 17 amino acids. CDR1 is MDHEN and CDR2 is SYDVKM in the germline V gene. Trimming removed 3 bases from V and 1 base from J; junction bases left unmatched: 5. CDR3 DNA sequence: TGTGCCAGCAGTTTCGTGCAGGGGGCGTCTGGGGCCAACGTCCTGACTTTC. Its translation is CASSFVQGASGANVLTF. The full variable domain, in which reference TRBV28 and TRBJ2-6 provide the parts outside the CDR3, is DVKVTQSSRYLVKRTGEKVFLECVQDMDHENMFWYRQDPGLGLRLIYFSYDVKMKEKGDIPEGYSVSREKKERFSLILESASTNQTSMYLCASSFVQGASGANVLTFGAGSRLTVL.

This clonotype showed up just a few times. The chain links TRBV27 to TRBJ1-6, with D possibly being TRBD1 (6 bases). This CDR3 region has 18 residues. The germline V gene encodes CDR1 MNHEY and CDR2 SMNVEV (reference sequence). V dropped 2 bases and J dropped 5 bases, with 19 bases sitting between them. As DNA, the CDR3 is TGTGCCAGCAGTTTAACTTGGGCGGGGGGCTTTGATAATTCACCCCTCCACTTT. It encodes CASSLTWAGGFDNSPLHF.

This clonotype was seen only a few times. V is TRBV3-1 and J is TRBJ1-1; 11 nucleotides align to TRBD1. CDR3 size: 14 residues. In germline, CDR1 is LGHDT, CDR2 YNNKEL (reference sequence). V dropped 0 bases and J dropped 10; count of bases not matched to a gene: 4. The CDR3 region is CASSQDVGTGGAFF. The CDR3 bases are TGTGCCAGCAGCCAAGATGTGGGGACAGGGGGAGCTTTCTTT.

This clonotype was seen repeatedly, ten times or more. The genes are TRBV6-1 and TRBJ1-1; TRBD1 matches at 7 bases. The germline CDR1 and CDR2 sequences are MNHNS and SASEGT. J was trimmed by 0 bases and V by 10 bases; bases with no gene match: 2. The CDR3 runs to 12 residues. The CDR3 DNA reads as TGTGCCAACGGACAGGTGAACACTGAAGCTTTCTTT. This encodes CANGQVNTEAFF.

This clonotype was counted ten times or more. The chain recombines TRBV2 with TRBJ1-2, with D uncertain. V was trimmed by 7 bases and J by 2 bases, leaving 11 bases between them. The CDR3 length is 13 residues. Germline V CDR1 and CDR2: SNHLY, FYNNEI. CDR3 loop: CASMRPTNYGYTF. CDR3 coding DNA: TGTGCCAGCATGAGGCCCACCAACTATGGCTACACCTTC. The full variable domain, rest sourced from reference TRBV2 and TRBJ1-2, is EPEVTQTPSHQVTQMGQEVILRCVPISNHLYFYWYRQILGQKVEFLVSFYNNEISEKSEIFDDQFSVERPDGSNFTLKIRSTKLEDSAMYFCASMRPTNYGYTFGSGTRLTVV.